This T cell receptor beta chain was identified in a study of cytomegalovirus exposure and HLA in healthy donors. At the level of the study: A subsequent analysis reported that the 120 validation repertoires were produced on the same platform that had also been used for the 666 first-cohort repertoires. Study-wide results and caveats: Under in vitro conditions, three CMV-associated chains were confirmed as specific for CMV antigens. In a later analysis, first-cohort TCR clusters were found to tend to co-occur in the approximately 120 validation repertoires.

This clone has only one observation. What it recognizes is unknown. Repertoires were generated with immunoSEQ multiplex PCR, while TCRdb's copy carries only in-frame clones and drops some. The repertoire holds 250,000 to 400,000 clones, with 87% as singletons. Sequences were obtained from PBMCs. The source of this sequence is a woman aged 25 to 39 in good health and CMV-seropositive.

The CDR3 reads CSSSTGPNEKLFF. CDR3 sequence (DNA): TGCAGCTCCTCGACGGGACCTAATGAAAAACTGTTTTTT. The chain combines TRBV29-1 with TRBJ1-4; possible D gene TRBD1, 5 bases. The CDR3 extends over 13 amino acids. Trimming cost V 8 bases and J 3 bases, with 13 bases left between them. Germline CDR1 and CDR2: SQVTM and ANQGSEA.